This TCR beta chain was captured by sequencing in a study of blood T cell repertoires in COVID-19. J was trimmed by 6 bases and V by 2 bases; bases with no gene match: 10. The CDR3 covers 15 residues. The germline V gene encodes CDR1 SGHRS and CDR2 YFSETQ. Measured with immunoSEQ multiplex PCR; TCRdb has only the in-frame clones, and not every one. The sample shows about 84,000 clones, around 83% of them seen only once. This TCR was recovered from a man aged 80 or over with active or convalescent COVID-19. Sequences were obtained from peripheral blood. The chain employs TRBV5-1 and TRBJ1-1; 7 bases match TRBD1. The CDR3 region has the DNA TGCGCCAGCAGCTTACGACAGGGTTTAAACGCTGAAGCTTTCTTT. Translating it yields CASSLRQGLNAEAFF.